This T cell receptor (beta chain) was captured in a study of blood T cells in healthy people across ages. This clonotype was counted many times. The CDR3 spans 13 residues. Between the trimmed V and J ends, which lost 2 bases and 5 bases, there was a span of 9 bases. Sample-barcoded 5' priming and a J-beta primer mix drove a second PCR of roughly 6 to 12 cycles. From the 5' RACE reads, TCRdb called clonotypes with MiXCR, one entry per CDR3 protein. The table lists approximately 780,000 distinct CDR3 sequences, around 25% of them singletons. In addition, the sample was reused for a study of T cells of mothers and their children.

Material: blood. The source is a boy aged 5-17 years in good health. The chain links TRBV12-3 or TRBV12-4 to TRBJ2-5; D is perhaps TRBD1 or TRBD2 (5 bases each). CDR3 protein: CASSLSRDETQYF. The CDR3 DNA follows: TGTGCCAGCAGTTTATCCAGGGACGAGACCCAGTACTTC.